Listed below are T cell receptor beta chains from one sample, sequenced in a study of beta chain features in type 1 diabetes. The repertoire was sequenced with immunoSEQ multiplex PCR; TCRdb's copy has only in-frame clones and lacks some. This sample has 400,000 or so clones, with over 8.5% found just once. The sample comprised central memory CD4+ T cells from blood. Receptors originate from a man aged 25 to 45 with type 1 diabetes. The CDR3 runs from the conserved cysteine through the conserved F or W. A D gene is named only where the DNA matches it firmly. A clone size is listed for some rows: how often the clone was seen (once, few, many), or a class if it is expanded.

size: few
J: TRBJ2-7
D: -
V: TRBV6-1
DNA: TGTGCCAGCAGTATGGGTGACAGCTCCTACGAGCAGTACTTC
CDR3: CASSMGDSSYEQYF

size: few
J: TRBJ2-1
D: TRBD2
V: TRBV19
DNA: TGTGCCAGTAGTTCAATTCCGACTAGCGGGAGAAATGAGCAGTTCTTC
CDR3: CASSSIPTSGRNEQFF

size: -
J: TRBJ2-7
D: TRBD1
V: TRBV11-1
DNA: TGTGCCAGCAGCCCTGCTTGGGACAGGGGGGTCTTCGGGCAGTACTTC
CDR3: CASSPAWDRGVFGQYF

size: few
J: TRBJ1-1
D: -
V: TRBV30
DNA: TGTGCCTGGAGTGTATTACGGGGGGGACGGAGGAACACTGAAGCTTTCTTT
CDR3: CAWSVLRGGRRNTEAFF

size: -
J: TRBJ2-1
D: -
V: TRBV19
DNA: TGTGCCAGTAGTTTAGAGGGGTCCTACAATGAGCAGTTCTTC
CDR3: CASSLEGSYNEQFF

size: -
J: TRBJ2-6
D: TRBD1
V: TRBV19
DNA: TGTGCCAGTAGTCCGGGACAGGGGGTAAATGGGGCCAACGTCCTGACTTTC
CDR3: CASSPGQGVNGANVLTF

size: -
J: TRBJ2-7
D: -
V: TRBV28
DNA: TGTGCCAGCAGACAGACAGGGGAGGGAAACGAGCAGTACTTC
CDR3: CASRQTGEGNEQYF

size: many
J: TRBJ1-5
D: -
V: TRBV28
DNA: TGTGCCAGCAGTTTGCCGCGACAGCCCCAGCATTTT
CDR3: CASSLPRQPQHF

size: -
J: TRBJ1-2
D: -
V: TRBV2
DNA: TGTGCCAGCAAGAATACCATGGGGTCCGCTGGCTACACCTTC
CDR3: CASKNTMGSAGYTF

size: -
J: TRBJ1-2
D: TRBD1
V: TRBV5-4
DNA: TGTGCCAGCAGCCAAGGCCGAAGACAGGGAACCTATGGCTACACCTTC
CDR3: CASSQGRRQGTYGYTF

size: -
J: TRBJ2-1
D: TRBD2
V: TRBV14
DNA: TGTGCCAGCGCCTACCCCAGCGGGGCCTCCAATGAGCAGTTCTTC
CDR3: CASAYPSGASNEQFF

size: few
J: TRBJ2-2
D: -
V: TRBV11-2
DNA: TGTGCCAGCAGCTTAGATCTTCCCGCGAACACCGGGGAGCTGTTTTTT
CDR3: CASSLDLPANTGELFF

size: -
J: TRBJ1-1
D: -
V: TRBV5-1
DNA: TGCGCCAGCAGCTCAGGGAGTTCGGGAAACACTGAAGCTTTCTTT
CDR3: CASSSGSSGNTEAFF

size: many
J: TRBJ2-7
D: -
V: TRBV6-5
DNA: TGTGCCAGCAGTTTATACAGAGCCTACGAGCAGTACTTC
CDR3: CASSLYRAYEQYF

size: many
J: TRBJ1-5
D: TRBD1
V: TRBV4-1
DNA: TGCGCCAGCAGCCCGTTGGGGGACAGGAAAAATCAGCCCCAGCATTTT
CDR3: CASSPLGDRKNQPQHF

size: -
J: TRBJ2-5
D: TRBD2
V: TRBV7-2
DNA: TGTGCCAGCAGCCAGGAGGGCCGGGAGGGCCCCCAGTACTTC
CDR3: CASSQEGREGPQYF

size: few
J: TRBJ1-4
D: -
V: TRBV30
DNA: TGTGCCTGGAGTGTACAGGGAGAAAAACTGTTTTTT
CDR3: CAWSVQGEKLFF

size: many
J: TRBJ2-7
D: -
V: TRBV6-1
DNA: TGTGCCAGCCAACGGACGGGACGCAGCTCCTACGAGCAGTACTTC
CDR3: CASQRTGRSSYEQYF

size: -
J: TRBJ1-1
D: -
V: TRBV19
DNA: TGTGCCAGCCGGTTCCAGAACACTGAAGCTTTCTTT
CDR3: CASRFQNTEAFF

size: -
J: TRBJ1-5
D: -
V: TRBV14
DNA: TGTGCCAGCAGCCAAGCAAGCACTAATCAGCCCCAGCATTTT
CDR3: CASSQASTNQPQHF

size: -
J: TRBJ2-7
D: -
V: TRBV5-1
DNA: TGCGCCAGCAGCTTGGCGCTGGCCTACGAGCAGTACTTC
CDR3: CASSLALAYEQYF

size: many
J: TRBJ2-7
D: -
V: TRBV11-1
DNA: TGTGCCAGCAGCTCCGGGACCTCTTACTCCTACGAGCAGTACTTC
CDR3: CASSSGTSYSYEQYF

size: -
J: TRBJ2-2
D: -
V: TRBV23-1
DNA: -
CDR3: CASSPSAGETPGSCFF

size: -
J: TRBJ1-5
D: TRBD1
V: TRBV19
DNA: TGTGCCAGTAGCCATCCGGGACAGGGGAGCAATCAGCCCCAGCATTTT
CDR3: CASSHPGQGSNQPQHF

size: -
J: TRBJ1-5
D: TRBD1
V: TRBV6-1
DNA: TGTGCCAGCGAATCGGGACAGCGCCCTTTTGAGCCCCAGCATTTT
CDR3: CASESGQRPFEPQHF

size: -
J: TRBJ2-3
D: -
V: TRBV5-4
DNA: TGTGCCAGCAGCACGGGGCAGGGCACCACAGATACGCAGTATTTT
CDR3: CASSTGQGTTDTQYF

size: many
J: TRBJ2-5
D: TRBD2
V: TRBV19
DNA: TGTGCCAGTGGGACTAGCGGGAGGGCCAAACAAGAGACCCAGTACTTC
CDR3: CASGTSGRAKQETQYF

size: many
J: TRBJ1-5
D: -
V: TRBV18
DNA: TGTGCCAGCTCACCAAGACAGACCGAGATTCAGCCCCAGCATTTT
CDR3: CASSPRQTEIQPQHF

size: -
J: TRBJ2-3
D: -
V: TRBV7-8
DNA: TGTGCCAGCAGCTTAGAATACGGGACAGATACGCAGTATTTT
CDR3: CASSLEYGTDTQYF

size: -
J: TRBJ1-3
D: -
V: TRBV6-6
DNA: TGCGCCAGCAGTGAGAGTGGGGCTGGAAACACCATATATTTT
CDR3: CASSESGAGNTIYF

size: few
J: TRBJ2-3
D: -
V: TRBV30
DNA: TGTGCCTGGACCGTAGGGCGGGGGCCGGCAGATACGCAGTATTTT
CDR3: CAWTVGRGPADTQYF

size: few
J: TRBJ2-5
D: -
V: TRBV7-9
DNA: TGTGCCAGCAGTCATCAGGGGGAGACCCAGTACTTC
CDR3: CASSHQGETQYF

size: few
J: TRBJ2-3
D: -
V: TRBV7-2
DNA: TGTGCCAGCAGCCCCGGAGTAGCGCCTAGCACAGATACGCAGTATTTT
CDR3: CASSPGVAPSTDTQYF

size: -
J: TRBJ1-1
D: TRBD1
V: TRBV29-1
DNA: TGCAGCGCGACAGGGGGCGACGGGAAGACTGAAGCTTTCTTT
CDR3: CSATGGDGKTEAFF

size: few
J: TRBJ2-7
D: -
V: TRBV7-9
DNA: TGTGCCAGCAGCACCTCGGTCTACGAGCAGTACTTC
CDR3: CASSTSVYEQYF

size: few
J: TRBJ2-1
D: TRBD2
V: TRBV19
DNA: TGTGCCAGTAGCGATAGCGGGAGGGCCAGCAATGAGCAGTTCTTC
CDR3: CASSDSGRASNEQFF

size: -
J: TRBJ2-7
D: -
V: TRBV30
DNA: TGTGCCTGGAGTGTCCCGGGACTCCAAGGCGACGAGCAGTACTTC
CDR3: CAWSVPGLQGDEQYF

size: -
J: TRBJ2-1
D: TRBD1
V: TRBV27
DNA: TGTGCCAGCAGTTTACGGGACAGGGGTGACGATGAGCAGTTCTTC
CDR3: CASSLRDRGDDEQFF

size: -
J: TRBJ1-1
D: -
V: TRBV9
DNA: TGTGCCAGCAGCGTCCGGGAGGACACTGAAGCTTTCTTT
CDR3: CASSVREDTEAFF

size: few
J: TRBJ1-2
D: -
V: TRBV28
DNA: TGTGCCAGCACCCCCAATGGCCCCTATGGCTACACCTTC
CDR3: CASTPNGPYGYTF

size: few
J: TRBJ2-2
D: TRBD2
V: TRBV7-8
DNA: TGTGCCAGCAGCCTTTTGAGCGGGGCCTCGAACACCGGGGAGCTGTTTTTT
CDR3: CASSLLSGASNTGELFF

size: -
J: TRBJ1-1
D: -
V: TRBV28
DNA: TGTGCCAGCAGTTTTAGAAACCGGCCGAACACTGAAGCTTTCTTT
CDR3: CASSFRNRPNTEAFF

size: few
J: TRBJ1-1
D: TRBD1
V: TRBV9
DNA: TGTGCCAGCAGCGGGGGACACCGGGACAGAAAGTTACTCACTGAAGCTTTCTTT
CDR3: CASSGGHRDRKLLTEAFF

size: -
J: TRBJ2-3
D: -
V: TRBV21-1
DNA: TGTGCCAGCAGCAAAGGGGACACTAGCAAACGCACAGATACGCAGTATTTT
CDR3: CASSKGDTSKRTDTQYF

size: few
J: TRBJ1-2
D: TRBD1
V: TRBV5-1
DNA: TGCGCCAGCAGCTTCATTCCAGGGGGCGAGAACTATGGCTACACCTTC
CDR3: CASSFIPGGENYGYTF

size: -
J: TRBJ2-5
D: TRBD1
V: TRBV6-1
DNA: TGTGCCATCAGTGAGTCGAAGACAGGGGTTCAAGAGACCCAGTACTTC
CDR3: CAISESKTGVQETQYF

size: few
J: TRBJ1-3
D: -
V: TRBV10-3
DNA: TGTGCCATCAGTGAGAGGCATCAACGCTCTGGAAACACCATATATTTT
CDR3: CAISERHQRSGNTIYF